The subject of this entry is one TCR beta chain. This CDR3 has 14 amino acids. V lost 6 bases, J lost 5 bases, and 17 bases lay in between. Germline CDR1 SGHTA, CDR2 FQGNSA. The data were taken from a study of cytomegalovirus exposure and HLA in healthy donors. Primers: 60 Vbeta forward and 13 Jbeta reverse. Some clones are missing from TCRdb's copy, which holds only in-frame ones; the method was immunoSEQ multiplex PCR. The sample holds 140,000 or so clones; roughly 80% are singletons and the top ten take less than 2.5%. The chain uses TRBV7-2 and TRBJ2-7; TRBD2 might be the D (5 bases). The sequencing input was PBMCs. This clonotype originated in a boy aged 2-15 years in good health and CMV-seronegative. In DNA form, the CDR3 reads TGTGCCAGCAGGTACTCGGGAAGGCCAGACGAGCAGTACTTC. This sequence encodes CASRYSGRPDEQYF. Full variable domain (rest looked up from reference TRBV7-2 and TRBJ2-7): GAGVSQSPSNKVTEKGKDVELRCDPISGHTALYWYRQSLGQGLEFLIYFQGNSAPDKSGLPSDRFSAERTGGSVSTLTIQRTQQEDSAVYLCASRYSGRPDEQYFGPGTRLTVT.